The 3 T cell receptor beta chains reported below all come from one sample, sequenced in a study of post-analysis software for immune sequencing data. Study-level points and caveats: TRBV5-6, TRBV5-1 and TRBV20-1 belonged to a set of roughly 5 TRBV segments that were more frequent in patients than controls.

For these receptors, no antigen is known. Researchers reported that TCR beta cDNA libraries carried unique molecular identifiers. TCRdb reanalysed the PCR reads using MiXCR and keeps one entry per CDR3 protein. The data hold hundreds of thousands of distinct CDR3 sequences, with approximately 30% observed a single time. The sample consisted of blood. These receptors were obtained from a girl under 18 with multiple sclerosis.

This clonotype was observed a few times. The chain links TRBV24-1 to TRBJ2-1; possibly TRBD1 for D (6 bases). V gave up 9 bases and J gave up 8 bases, with 19 bases separating them. The CDR3 extends over 14 amino acids. Germline lookup yields CDR1 KGHDR and CDR2 SFDVKD. The CDR3 region is CATQRDTGVDEQFF. The CDR3 DNA reads TGTGCCACCCAAAGGGACACGGGTGTCGATGAGCAGTTCTTC.

This clonotype was counted ten times or more. V is TRBV10-3 and J is TRBJ2-5, with a possible D match to TRBD2 (6 bases). The length of the CDR3 is 14 residues. Germline loops: CDR1 ENHRY, CDR2 SYGVKD. Between the trimmed V and J ends, which lost 4 bases and 11 bases, there was a span of 20 bases. This CDR3 reads CAISVDRLGGEQYF. The DNA for the CDR3 is TGTGCCATCAGTGTTGACAGATTAGGCGGGGAGCAGTACTTC.

The DNA of the CDR3 is TGTGCCAGCTCACCAAAGGTTGCTCCTCAACCGGGGCAGCCCCAGCATTTT. It codes for CASSPKVAPQPGQPQHF. The chain carries TRBV18 and TRBJ1-5; D gene uncertain. From germline, CDR1 is KGHSH and CDR2 LQKENI. This CDR3 has 17 amino acids. Trimming took 2 bases from V and 7 from J, leaving 21 bases between them.